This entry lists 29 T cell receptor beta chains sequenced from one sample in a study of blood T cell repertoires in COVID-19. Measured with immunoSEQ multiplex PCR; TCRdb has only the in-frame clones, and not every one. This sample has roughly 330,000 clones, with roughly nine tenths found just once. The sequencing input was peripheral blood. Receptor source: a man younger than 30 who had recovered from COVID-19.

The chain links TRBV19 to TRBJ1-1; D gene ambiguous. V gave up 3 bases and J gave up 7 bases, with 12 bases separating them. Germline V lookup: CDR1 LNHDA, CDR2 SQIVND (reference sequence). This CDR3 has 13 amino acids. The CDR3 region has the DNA TGTGCCAGTAGTATTAGTAAGGAGCGTGAAGCTTTCTTT. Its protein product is CASSISKEREAFF.

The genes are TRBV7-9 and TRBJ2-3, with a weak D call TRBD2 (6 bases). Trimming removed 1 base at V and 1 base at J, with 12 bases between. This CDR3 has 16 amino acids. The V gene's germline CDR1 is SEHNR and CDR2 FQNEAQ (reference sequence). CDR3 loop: CASSLDRAGRTDTQYF. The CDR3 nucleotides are TGTGCCAGCAGCTTAGATCGGGCGGGACGCACAGATACGCAGTATTTT.

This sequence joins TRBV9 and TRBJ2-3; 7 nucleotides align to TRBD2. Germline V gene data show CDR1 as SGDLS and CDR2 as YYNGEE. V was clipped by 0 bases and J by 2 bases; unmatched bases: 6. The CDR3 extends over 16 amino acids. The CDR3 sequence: CASSVERGLSTDTQYF. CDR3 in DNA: TGTGCCAGCAGCGTAGAGCGGGGACTCTCCACAGATACGCAGTATTTT.

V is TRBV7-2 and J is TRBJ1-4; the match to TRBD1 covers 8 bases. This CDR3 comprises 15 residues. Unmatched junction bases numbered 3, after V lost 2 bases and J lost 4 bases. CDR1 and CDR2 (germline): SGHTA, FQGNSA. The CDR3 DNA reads TGTGCCAGCAGCTTACGACAGGGGTTTAATGAAAAACTGTTTTTT. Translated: CASSLRQGFNEKLFF. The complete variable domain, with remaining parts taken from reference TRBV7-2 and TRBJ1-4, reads GAGVSQSPSNKVTEKGKDVELRCDPISGHTALYWYRQSLGQGLEFLIYFQGNSAPDKSGLPSDRFSAERTGGSVSTLTIQRTQQEDSAVYLCASSLRQGFNEKLFFGSGTQLSVL.

CDR3 DNA sequence: TGTGCCAGCAGCCCTCCGGGACTAGGGTTCTACGAGCAGTACTTC. It yields the protein CASSPPGLGFYEQYF. The V gene is TRBV3-1 (or the pseudogene TRBV3-2), the J gene TRBJ2-7, with 8 positions matching TRBD2. The CDR3 contains 15 residues. Germline CDR1 LGHDT, CDR2 YNNKEL (reference sequence). Germline trimming cut 4 bases from V and 3 bases from J; bases unmatched to any gene: 8.

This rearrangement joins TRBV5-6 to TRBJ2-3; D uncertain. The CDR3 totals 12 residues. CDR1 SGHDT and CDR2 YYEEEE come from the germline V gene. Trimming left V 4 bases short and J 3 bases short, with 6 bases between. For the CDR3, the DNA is TGTGCCAGCAGCGAGGTAACAGATACGCAGTATTTT. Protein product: CASSEVTDTQYF.

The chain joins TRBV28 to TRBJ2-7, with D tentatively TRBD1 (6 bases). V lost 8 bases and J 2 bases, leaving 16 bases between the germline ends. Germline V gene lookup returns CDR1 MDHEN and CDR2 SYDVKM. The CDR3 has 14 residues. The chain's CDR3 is CASRVVGAAYEQYF. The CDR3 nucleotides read TGTGCCAGCCGTGTAGTGGGGGCGGCCTACGAGCAGTACTTC.

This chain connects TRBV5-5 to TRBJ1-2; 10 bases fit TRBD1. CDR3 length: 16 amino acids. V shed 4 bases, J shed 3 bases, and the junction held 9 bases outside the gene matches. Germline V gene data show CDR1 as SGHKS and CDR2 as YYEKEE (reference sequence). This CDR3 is CASSLGQGTPDYGYTF. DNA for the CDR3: TGTGCCAGCAGCCTGGGACAGGGGACCCCAGACTATGGCTACACCTTC.

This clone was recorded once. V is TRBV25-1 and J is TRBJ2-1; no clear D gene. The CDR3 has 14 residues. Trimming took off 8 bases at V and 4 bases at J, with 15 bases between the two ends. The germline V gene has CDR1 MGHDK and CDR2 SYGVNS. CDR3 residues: CASHDPGPYNEQFF. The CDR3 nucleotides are TGTGCCAGCCACGACCCGGGTCCGTACAATGAGCAGTTCTTC.

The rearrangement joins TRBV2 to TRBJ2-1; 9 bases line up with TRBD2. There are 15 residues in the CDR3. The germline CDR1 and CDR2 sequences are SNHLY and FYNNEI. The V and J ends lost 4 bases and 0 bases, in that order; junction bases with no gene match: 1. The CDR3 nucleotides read TGTGCCAGCAGTGGTAGCGGGGGCTCCTACAATGAGCAGTTCTTC. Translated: CASSGSGGSYNEQFF.

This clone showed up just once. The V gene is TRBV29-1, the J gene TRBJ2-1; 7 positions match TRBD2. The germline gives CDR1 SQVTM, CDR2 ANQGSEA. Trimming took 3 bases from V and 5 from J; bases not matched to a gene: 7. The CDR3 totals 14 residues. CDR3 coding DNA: TGCAGCGTTGACGCGGGAGAGGGGAACAATGAGCAGTTCTTC. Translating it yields CSVDAGEGNNEQFF.

The CDR3 DNA sequence: TGTGCCAGCAGTAAGAGGGTTAGCGACGAGCAGTACTTC. It is translated as CASSKRVSDEQYF. The chain recombines TRBV28 with TRBJ2-7, with D possibly TRBD2 on 5 matching bases. Germline V gene sequence: CDR1 MDHEN, CDR2 SYDVKM. There are 13 residues in the CDR3. V was trimmed by 5 bases and J by 5 bases, leaving 13 bases between them.

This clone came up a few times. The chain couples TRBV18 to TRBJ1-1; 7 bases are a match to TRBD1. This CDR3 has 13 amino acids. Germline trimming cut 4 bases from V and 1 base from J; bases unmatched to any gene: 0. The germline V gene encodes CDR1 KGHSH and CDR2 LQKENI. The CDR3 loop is CASSQGANTEAFF. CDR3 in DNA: TGTGCCAGCTCACAGGGGGCGAACACTGAAGCTTTCTTT. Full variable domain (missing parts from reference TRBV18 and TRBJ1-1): NAGVMQNPRHLVRRRGQEARLRCSPMKGHSHVYWYRQLPEEGLKFMVYLQKENIIDESGMPKERFSAEFPKEGPSILRIQQVVRGDSAAYFCASSQGANTEAFFGQGTRLTVV.

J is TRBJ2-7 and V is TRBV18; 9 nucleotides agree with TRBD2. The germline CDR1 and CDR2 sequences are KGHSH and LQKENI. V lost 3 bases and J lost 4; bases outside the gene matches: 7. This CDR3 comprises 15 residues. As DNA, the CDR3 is TGTGCCAGCTCACCGGGCGGGAGGGTAATATACGAGCAGTACTTC. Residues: CASSPGGRVIYEQYF. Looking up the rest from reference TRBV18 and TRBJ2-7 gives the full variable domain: NAGVMQNPRHLVRRRGQEARLRCSPMKGHSHVYWYRQLPEEGLKFMVYLQKENIIDESGMPKERFSAEFPKEGPSILRIQQVVRGDSAAYFCASSPGGRVIYEQYFGPGTRLTVT.

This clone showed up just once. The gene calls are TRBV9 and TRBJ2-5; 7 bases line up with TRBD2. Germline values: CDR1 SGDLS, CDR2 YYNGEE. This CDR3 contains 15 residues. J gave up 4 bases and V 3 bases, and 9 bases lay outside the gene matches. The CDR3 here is CASSEGGEELETQYF. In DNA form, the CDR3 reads TGTGCCAGCAGCGAGGGAGGGGAGGAGTTAGAGACCCAGTACTTC.

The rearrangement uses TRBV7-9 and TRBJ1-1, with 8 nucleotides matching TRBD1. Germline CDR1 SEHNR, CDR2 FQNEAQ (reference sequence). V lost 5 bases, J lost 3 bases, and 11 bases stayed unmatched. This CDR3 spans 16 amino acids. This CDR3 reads CASSPTGVGGDTEAFF. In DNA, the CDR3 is TGTGCCAGCAGCCCGACAGGGGTTGGCGGGGACACTGAAGCTTTCTTT.

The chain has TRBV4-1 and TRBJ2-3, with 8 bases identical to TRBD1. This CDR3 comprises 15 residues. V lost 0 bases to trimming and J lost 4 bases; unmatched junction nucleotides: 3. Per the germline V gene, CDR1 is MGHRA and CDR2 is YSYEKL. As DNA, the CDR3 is TGCGCCAGCAGCCAAGATCAGGGGGCCGCAGATACGCAGTATTTT. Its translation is CASSQDQGAADTQYF.

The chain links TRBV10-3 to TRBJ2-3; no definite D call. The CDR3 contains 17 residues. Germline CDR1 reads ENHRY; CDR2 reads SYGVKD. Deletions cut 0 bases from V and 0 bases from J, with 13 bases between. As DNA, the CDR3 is TGTGCCATCAGTGAGTCAAGAGGCCATTATAGCACAGATACGCAGTATTTT. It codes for CAISESRGHYSTDTQYF.

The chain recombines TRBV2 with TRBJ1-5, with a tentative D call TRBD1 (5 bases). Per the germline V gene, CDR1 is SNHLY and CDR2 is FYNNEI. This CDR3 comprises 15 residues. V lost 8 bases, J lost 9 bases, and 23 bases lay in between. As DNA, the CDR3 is TGTGCCAGCCGGGAGCAGGGTCCCGTCCGGGGGCCCCAGCATTTT. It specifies CASREQGPVRGPQHF.

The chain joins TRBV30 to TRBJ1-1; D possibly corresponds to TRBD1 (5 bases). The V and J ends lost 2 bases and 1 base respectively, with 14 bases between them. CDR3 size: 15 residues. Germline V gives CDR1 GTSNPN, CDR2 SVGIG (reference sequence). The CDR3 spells CAWSFPDRSNTEAFF. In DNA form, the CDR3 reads TGTGCCTGGAGTTTCCCCGACAGATCGAACACTGAAGCTTTCTTT.

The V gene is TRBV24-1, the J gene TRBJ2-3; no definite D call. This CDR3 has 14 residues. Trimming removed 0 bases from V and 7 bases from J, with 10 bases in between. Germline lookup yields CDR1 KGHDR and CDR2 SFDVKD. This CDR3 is CATSDLKTSNTQYF. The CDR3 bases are TGTGCCACCAGTGATTTGAAGACTTCGAATACGCAGTATTTT.

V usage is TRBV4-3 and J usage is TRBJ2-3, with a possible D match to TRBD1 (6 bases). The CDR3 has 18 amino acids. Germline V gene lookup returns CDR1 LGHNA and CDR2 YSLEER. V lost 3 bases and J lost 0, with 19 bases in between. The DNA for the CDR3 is TGCGCCAGCAGCCACACCCCCATGGGCAGGGGTAGCACAGATACGCAGTATTTT. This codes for CASSHTPMGRGSTDTQYF.

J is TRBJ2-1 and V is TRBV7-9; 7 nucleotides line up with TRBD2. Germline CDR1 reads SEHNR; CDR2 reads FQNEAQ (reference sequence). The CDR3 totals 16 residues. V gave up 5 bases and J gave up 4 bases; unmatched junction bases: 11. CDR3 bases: TGTGCCAGCAGCCCCCCGGGACTAACAAAATACAATGAGCAGTTCTTC. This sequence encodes CASSPPGLTKYNEQFF.

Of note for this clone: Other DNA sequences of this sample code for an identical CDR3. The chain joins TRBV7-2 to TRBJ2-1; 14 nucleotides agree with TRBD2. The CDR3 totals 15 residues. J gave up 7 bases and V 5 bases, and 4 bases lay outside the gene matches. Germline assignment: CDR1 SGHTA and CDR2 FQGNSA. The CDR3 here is CASSLGLAGGNEQFF. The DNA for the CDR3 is TGTGCCAGCAGCCTAGGACTAGCGGGGGGTAATGAGCAGTTCTTC. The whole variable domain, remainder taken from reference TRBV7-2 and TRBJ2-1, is GAGVSQSPSNKVTEKGKDVELRCDPISGHTALYWYRQSLGQGLEFLIYFQGNSAPDKSGLPSDRFSAERTGGSVSTLTIQRTQQEDSAVYLCASSLGLAGGNEQFFGPGTRLTVL.

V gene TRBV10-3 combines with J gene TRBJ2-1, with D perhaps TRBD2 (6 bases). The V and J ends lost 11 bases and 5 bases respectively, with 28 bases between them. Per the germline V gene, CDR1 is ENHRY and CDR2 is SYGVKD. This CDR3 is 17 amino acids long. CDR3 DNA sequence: TGTGCCTTCTCGAGGGACTGGAAAGAAAGTCTGAACAATGAGCAGTTCTTC. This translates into CAFSRDWKESLNNEQFF.

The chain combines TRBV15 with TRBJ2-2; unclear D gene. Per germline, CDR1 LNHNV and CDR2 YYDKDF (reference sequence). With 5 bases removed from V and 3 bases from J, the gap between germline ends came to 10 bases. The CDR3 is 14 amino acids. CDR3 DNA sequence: TGTGCCACCAGCTCTGGGCAGGACACCGGGGAGCTGTTTTTT. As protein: CATSSGQDTGELFF.

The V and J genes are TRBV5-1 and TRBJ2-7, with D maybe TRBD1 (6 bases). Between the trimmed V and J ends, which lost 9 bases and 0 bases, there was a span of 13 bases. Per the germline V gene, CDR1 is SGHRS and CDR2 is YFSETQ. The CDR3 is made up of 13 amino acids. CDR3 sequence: CATRGTSSYEQYF. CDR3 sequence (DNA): TGCGCCACGAGGGGGACCAGCTCCTACGAGCAGTACTTC.

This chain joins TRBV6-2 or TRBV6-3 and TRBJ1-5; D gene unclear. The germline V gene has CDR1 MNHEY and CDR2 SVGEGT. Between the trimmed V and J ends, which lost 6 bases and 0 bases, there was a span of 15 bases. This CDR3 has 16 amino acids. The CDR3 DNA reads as TGTGCCAGCAGCCACGTCCATCCCTATAGCAATCAGCCCCAGCATTTT. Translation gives CASSHVHPYSNQPQHF.

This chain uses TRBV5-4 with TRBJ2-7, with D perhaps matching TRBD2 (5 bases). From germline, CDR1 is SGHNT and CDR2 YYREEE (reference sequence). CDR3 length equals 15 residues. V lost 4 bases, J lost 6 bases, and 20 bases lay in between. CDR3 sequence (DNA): TGTGCCAGCAGCCCAAGCGGACTGCTCCTGGGCGAGCAGTACTTC. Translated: CASSPSGLLLGEQYF.